The clone carrying this TCR beta chain has at least ten counts. The target antigen is unknown. Per germline, CDR1 MNHEY and CDR2 SVGAGI. V was pared by 5 bases and J by 6 bases, with 9 bases of the junction left unmatched. The CDR3 is 16 residues long. The data originate from a study of identical twins. MiXCR, run by TCRdb on the 5' RACE reads, gives a single entry per CDR3 protein. The sample carries about 700,000 distinct CDR3 sequences, approximately 6% recorded once. Study outcomes and limitations: Beta out-of-frame sequences showed weaker excess sharing between twins. Fewer insertions were carried by abundant cord blood beta clonotypes, but none was seen in memory repertoires.

Sequencing was performed on naive T cells sorted from blood. The chain employs TRBV6-5 and TRBJ2-1; the match to TRBD2 covers 11 bases. This TCR was sampled from a man between 18 and 29 years old in good health. The CDR3 sequence is CASSLPPGLAANEQFF. The CDR3 DNA reads TGTGCCAGCAGTCTACCACCGGGACTAGCGGCCAATGAGCAGTTCTTC.